This TCR beta chain was sequenced in a study of blood T cells in healthy people across ages. This CDR3 is built from 18 residues. CDR1 is SGHAT and CDR2 is FQNNGV in the germline V gene. Remarks on this clonotype: Its antigen remains unidentified. One end of the junction varies from germline; a read error may be responsible.

Peripheral blood samples of 9 to 10 milliliters were drawn from each donor. Total RNA extracted from each sample amounted to at least 6 micrograms. A sample-barcoded 5' primer and a J-beta primer mix were used in a second PCR of about 7 to 11 cycles. Each of the cDNA molecules was tagged by a template-switch adaptor with 12 random nucleotides. TCRdb recomputed calls from the 5' RACE reads with MiXCR, one row per CDR3 protein. The sample has 920,000 or so distinct CDR3 sequences; less than 50% are singletons. General study points: Higher naive T cell percentage went strongly together with higher TCR beta diversity.

The material sequenced was blood. The receptor was isolated from a woman aged 55-75 years in good health. The chain uses TRBV11-2 and TRBJ2-7; 11 nucleotides line up with TRBD2. The CDR3 loop is CASSLDSTSGSFGYEQYF. The CDR3 DNA sequence: TGCGCCAGCAGCTTAGATTCTACTAGCGGGAGTTTTGGTTACGAGCAGTACTTC.